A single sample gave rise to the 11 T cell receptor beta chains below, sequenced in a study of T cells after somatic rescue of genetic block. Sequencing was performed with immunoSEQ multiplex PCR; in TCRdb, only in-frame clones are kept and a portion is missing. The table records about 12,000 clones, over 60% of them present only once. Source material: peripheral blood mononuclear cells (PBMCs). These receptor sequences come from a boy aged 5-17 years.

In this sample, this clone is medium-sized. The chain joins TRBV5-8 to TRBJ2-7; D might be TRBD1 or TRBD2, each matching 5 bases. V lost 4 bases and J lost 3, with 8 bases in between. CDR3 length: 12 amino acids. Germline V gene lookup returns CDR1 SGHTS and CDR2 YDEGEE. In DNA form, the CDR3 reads TGTGCCAGCAGCCGGGACGGCTACGAGCAGTACTTC. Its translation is CASSRDGYEQYF. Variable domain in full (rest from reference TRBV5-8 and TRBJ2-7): EAGVTQSPTHLIKTRGQQATLRCSPISGHTSVYWYQQALGLGLQFLLWYDEGEERNRGNFPPRFSGRQFPNYSSELNVNALELEDSALYLCASSRDGYEQYFGPGTRLTVT.

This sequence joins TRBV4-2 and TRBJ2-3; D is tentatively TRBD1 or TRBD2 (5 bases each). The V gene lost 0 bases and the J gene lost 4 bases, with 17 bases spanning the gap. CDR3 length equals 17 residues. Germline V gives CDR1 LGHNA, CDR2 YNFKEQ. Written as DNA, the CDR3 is TGTGCCAGCAGCCAAGATCTACCAGGGAGTGGCGCAGATACGCAGTATTTT. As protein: CASSQDLPGSGADTQYF.

The CDR3 is CASSFGTLPEKLFF. As DNA, the CDR3 is TGTGCCAGCAGTTTCGGGACACTACCCGAAAAACTGTTTTTT. The V and J genes are TRBV6-5 and TRBJ1-4, with D possibly TRBD1 on 6 matching bases. Deletions cut 4 bases from V and 8 bases from J, with 14 bases between. The CDR3 has 14 amino acids. Germline loops: CDR1 MNHEY, CDR2 SVGAGI.

The chain's CDR3 is CASSLETGTSLYQETQYF. The CDR3 DNA sequence: TGTGCCAGCAGCTTAGAAACCGGGACATCTCTATATCAAGAGACCCAGTACTTC. This rearrangement joins TRBV11-2 to TRBJ2-5, with a tentative D call TRBD1 (6 bases). Looked up from germline, CDR1 is SGHAT and CDR2 is FQNNGV. Trimming cost V 0 bases and J 2 bases, with 19 bases left between them. The CDR3 has 18 residues.

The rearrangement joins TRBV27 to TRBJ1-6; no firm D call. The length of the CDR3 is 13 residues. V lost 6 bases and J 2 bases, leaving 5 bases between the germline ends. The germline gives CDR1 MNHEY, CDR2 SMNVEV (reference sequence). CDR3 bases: TGTGCCAGCAGCCCAGCCTATAATTCACCCCTCCACTTT. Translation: CASSPAYNSPLHF.

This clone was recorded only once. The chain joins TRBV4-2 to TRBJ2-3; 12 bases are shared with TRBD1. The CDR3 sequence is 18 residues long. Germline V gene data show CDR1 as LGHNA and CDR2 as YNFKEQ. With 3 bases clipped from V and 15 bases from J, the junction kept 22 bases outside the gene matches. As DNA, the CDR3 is TGTGCCAGCAGCCACTTCTTCGGGACAGGGGGCAATAGCGGCCCATTTTATTTT. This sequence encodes CASSHFFGTGGNSGPFYF.

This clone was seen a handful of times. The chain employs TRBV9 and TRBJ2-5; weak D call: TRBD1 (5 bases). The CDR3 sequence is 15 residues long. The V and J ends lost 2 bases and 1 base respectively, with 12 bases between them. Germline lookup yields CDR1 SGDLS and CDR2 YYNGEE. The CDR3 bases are TGTGCCAGCAGCGTTGACAGCTTGCCCCAAGAGACCCAGTACTTC. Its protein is CASSVDSLPQETQYF.

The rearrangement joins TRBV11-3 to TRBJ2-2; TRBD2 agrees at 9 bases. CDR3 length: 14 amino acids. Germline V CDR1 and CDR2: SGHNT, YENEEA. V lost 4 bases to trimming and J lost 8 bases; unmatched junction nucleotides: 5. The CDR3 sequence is CASSSRTSVGELFF. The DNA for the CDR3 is TGTGCCAGCAGCTCCAGGACTAGCGTTGGGGAGCTGTTTTTT. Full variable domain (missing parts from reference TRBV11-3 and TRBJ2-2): EAGVVQSPRYKIIEKKQPVAFWCNPISGHNTLYWYLQNLGQGPELLIRYENEEAVDDSQLPKDRFSAERLKGVDSTLKIQPAELGDSAVYLCASSSRTSVGELFFGEGSRLTVL.

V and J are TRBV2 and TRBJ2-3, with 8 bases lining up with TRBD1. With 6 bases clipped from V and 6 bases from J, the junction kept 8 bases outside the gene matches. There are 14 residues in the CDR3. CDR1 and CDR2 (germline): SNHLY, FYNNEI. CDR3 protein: CASRIRGLRDTQYF. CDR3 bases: TGTGCCAGCAGGATCAGGGGGCTGCGGGATACGCAGTATTTT.

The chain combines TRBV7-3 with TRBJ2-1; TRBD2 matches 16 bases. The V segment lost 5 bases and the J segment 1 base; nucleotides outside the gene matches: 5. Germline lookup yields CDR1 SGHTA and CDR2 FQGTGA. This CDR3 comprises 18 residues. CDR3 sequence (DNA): TGTGCCAGCAGCCCGGGACTAGCGGGAGGGGAATCCTACAATGAGCAGTTCTTC. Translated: CASSPGLAGGESYNEQFF.

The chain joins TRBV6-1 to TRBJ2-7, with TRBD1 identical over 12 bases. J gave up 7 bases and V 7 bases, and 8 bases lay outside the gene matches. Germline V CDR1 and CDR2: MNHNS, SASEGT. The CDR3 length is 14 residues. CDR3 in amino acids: CASNSRDRGHEQYF. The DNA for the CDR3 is TGTGCCAGCAACTCCCGGGACAGGGGGCATGAGCAGTACTTC.